The 23 T cell receptor beta chains listed next were all sequenced from one sample in a study of cytomegalovirus exposure and HLA in healthy donors. Primers included in the PCR were 60 Vbeta and 13 Jbeta primers. Sequencing was performed with immunoSEQ multiplex PCR; in TCRdb, only in-frame clones are kept and a portion is missing. This table holds about 160,000 clones, around 72% found once. Material: PBMCs. The receptors were gathered from a woman in her thirties or forties in good health and CMV-seropositive.

The rearrangement uses TRBV6-6 and TRBJ1-5, with D perhaps matching TRBD1 (5 bases). Between the trimmed V and J ends, which lost 3 bases and 0 bases, there was a span of 9 bases. Germline CDR1 and CDR2: MNHNY and SVGAGI (reference sequence). The length of the CDR3 is 15 residues. The CDR3 bases are TGTGCCAGCAGTTATCGGGGGAATAGCAATCAGCCCCAGCATTTT. This gives the protein CASSYRGNSNQPQHF.

The V call is TRBV19, the J call TRBJ1-2; D remains ambiguous. CDR3 size: 12 residues. V shed 10 bases and J shed 7 bases, with 16 bases lying between them. Germline assignment: CDR1 LNHDA and CDR2 SQIVND (reference sequence). CDR3 loop: CATNTAIGGYTF. CDR3 sequence (DNA): TGTGCCACAAACACAGCTATTGGTGGCTACACCTTC.

The CDR3 region is CASSWAGGTNTEAFF. The CDR3 nucleotides read TGTGCCAGCAGCTGGGCGGGAGGGACGAACACTGAAGCTTTCTTT. The chain recombines TRBV5-6 with TRBJ1-1, with a tentative D call TRBD1 (5 bases). V lost 3 bases and J lost 1, with 13 bases in between. CDR1 is SGHDT, CDR2 YYEEEE, per germline. The CDR3 sequence is 15 residues long.

The V call is TRBV5-1, the J call TRBJ1-1; TRBD1 aligns across 7 bases. The CDR3 is made up of 15 amino acids. V was clipped by 3 bases and J by 3 bases; unmatched bases: 8. CDR1 is SGHRS and CDR2 is YFSETQ in the germline V gene. CDR3 residues: CASSSNYRGDTEAFF. For the CDR3, the DNA is TGCGCCAGCAGCTCTAACTACAGGGGAGACACTGAAGCTTTCTTT.

J is TRBJ2-1 and V is TRBV7-6; D gene uncertain. Trimming left V 2 bases short and J 7 bases short, with 6 bases between. CDR1 is SGHVS and CDR2 is FNYEAQ in the germline V gene. The CDR3 runs to 12 residues. The CDR3, as DNA: TGTGCCAGCAGCTTATACCGGAATGAGCAGTTCTTC. This codes for CASSLYRNEQFF.

The chain couples TRBV6-1 to TRBJ1-4; 7 nucleotides match TRBD1. The V gene's germline CDR1 is MNHNS and CDR2 SASEGT. With 1 base clipped from V and 5 bases from J, the junction kept 7 bases outside the gene matches. The CDR3 extends over 16 amino acids. The CDR3 here is CASSEGRTGPNEKLFF. The CDR3 nucleotides read TGTGCCAGCAGTGAAGGACGGACAGGTCCCAATGAAAAACTGTTTTTT.

This clone was counted between two and nine times. V usage is TRBV7-9 and J usage is TRBJ1-2; 7 bases map to TRBD1. J was trimmed by 4 bases and V by 0 bases; bases with no gene match: 8. The length of the CDR3 is 16 residues. Per the germline V gene, CDR1 is SEHNR and CDR2 is FQNEAQ (reference sequence). The CDR3: CASSLAATGSIYGYTF. DNA for the CDR3: TGTGCCAGCAGCTTAGCCGCGACAGGGTCTATCTATGGCTACACCTTC.

This chain joins TRBV19 and TRBJ1-5; D not certain. The CDR3 contains 15 residues. Trimming cost V 4 bases and J 5 bases, with 15 bases left between them. Germline CDR1 reads LNHDA; CDR2 reads SQIVND (reference sequence). CDR3 protein: CASSSGQRRDQPQHF. CDR3 in DNA: TGTGCCAGTAGTAGTGGGCAAAGGAGGGATCAGCCCCAGCATTTT.

This clone occurred once. V gene TRBV2 combines with J gene TRBJ1-1; D is ambiguous. In germline, CDR1 is SNHLY, CDR2 FYNNEI. With 7 bases removed from V and 3 bases from J, the gap between germline ends came to 9 bases. CDR3 length equals 12 residues. CDR3 amino acids: CASKGEDTEAFF. The CDR3 DNA reads as TGTGCCAGCAAAGGTGAGGACACTGAAGCTTTCTTT.

The chain combines TRBV10-2 with TRBJ1-4; 9 positions agree with TRBD1. Losses at the gene ends were 8 bases for V and 5 bases for J; bases not matched to a gene: 12. The CDR3 loop spans 16 amino acids. Germline values: CDR1 WSHSY, CDR2 SAAADI. For the CDR3, the DNA is TGCGCCAGCGGCGGGCCCCTGGGACAGGGAAATGAAAAACTGTTTTTT. It specifies CASGGPLGQGNEKLFF.

The V gene is TRBV30, the J gene TRBJ1-6; D call uncertain. This CDR3 has 12 residues. The V and J ends lost 3 bases and 7 bases respectively, with 7 bases between them. CDR1 and CDR2 (germline): GTSNPN, SVGIG (reference sequence). The CDR3 bases are TGTGCCTGGAGCCCAGAAAATTCACCCCTCCACTTT. It specifies CAWSPENSPLHF.

The rearrangement uses TRBV7-2 and TRBJ2-2; a possible D gene is TRBD1 (5 bases). Germline CDR1 reads SGHTA; CDR2 reads FQGNSA. V lost 5 bases, J lost 4 bases, and 11 bases lay in between. The CDR3 runs 14 residues. CDR3 DNA sequence: TGTGCCAGCAGCCGCGACAGAGTCACCGGGGAGCTGTTTTTT. Its protein is CASSRDRVTGELFF.

The chain links TRBV19 to TRBJ1-1; 10 bases are a match to TRBD1. CDR3 size: 17 residues. Germline V CDR1 and CDR2: LNHDA, SQIVND (reference sequence). J gave up 3 bases and V 1 base, and 8 bases lay outside the gene matches. The CDR3 DNA follows: TGTGCCAGTAGTATAGTGGGACAGGGGAGGGGTGACACTGAAGCTTTCTTT. This sequence encodes CASSIVGQGRGDTEAFF.

The rearrangement uses TRBV28 and TRBJ2-2; perhaps TRBD2 as D (6 bases). Trimming left V 5 bases short and J 3 bases short, with 31 bases between. The CDR3 consists of 21 residues. Germline CDR1 is MDHEN and CDR2 is SYDVKM. The CDR3 spells CASSPLMLNNAAGTHTGELFF. In nucleotides, the CDR3 is TGTGCCAGCAGTCCTTTAATGCTTAATAATGCCGCTGGGACTCACACCGGGGAGCTGTTTTTT.

J is TRBJ1-1 and V is TRBV4-1; 8 bases agree with TRBD1. Germline CDR1 MGHRA, CDR2 YSYEKL. The ends lost 1 base at V and 12 bases at J; junction bases unmatched: 4. This CDR3 comprises 12 residues. The CDR3 DNA follows: TGCGCCAGCAGCCAAGCGGACAGGGAAACTTTCTTT. This translates into CASSQADRETFF.

V gene TRBV28 combines with J gene TRBJ1-1; 8 bases are a match to TRBD1. Germline CDR1 is MDHEN and CDR2 is SYDVKM. V was clipped by 6 bases and J by 7 bases; unmatched bases: 7. CDR3 size: 13 residues. The CDR3 nucleotides are TGTGCCAGCAGAGGACAGGGCTATAATGAAGCTTTCTTT. Translation: CASRGQGYNEAFF.

The chain uses TRBV29-1 and TRBJ1-1, with unresolved D. Germline CDR1 SQVTM, CDR2 ANQGSEA. V lost 8 bases and J lost 0, with 10 bases in between. This CDR3 is built from 12 residues. The CDR3 DNA follows: TGCAGCTCCGGGGTCATGAACACTGAAGCTTTCTTT. It specifies CSSGVMNTEAFF.

The chain has TRBV18 and TRBJ2-5; tentative D call: TRBD1 (6 bases). Germline V gene sequence: CDR1 KGHSH, CDR2 LQKENI. The V gene lost 6 bases and the J gene lost 4 bases, with 18 bases spanning the gap. The CDR3 has 15 residues. This CDR3 is CASSPSQGRIETQYF. In DNA, the CDR3 is TGTGCCAGCTCCCCGAGCCAGGGGCGCATAGAGACCCAGTACTTC.

The CDR3 region is CASSLFWGDGMNTEAFF. The CDR3, as DNA: TGTGCCAGCAGCCTATTTTGGGGGGATGGCATGAACACTGAAGCTTTCTTT. The chain is built from TRBV7-8 and TRBJ1-1; possible D gene TRBD1, 5 bases. The CDR3 consists of 17 residues. Germline V gene sequence: CDR1 SGHVS, CDR2 FQNEAQ. V lost 5 bases and J lost 0, with 19 bases in between.

CDR3 amino acids: CASSSRGGFAEQYF. The CDR3 DNA sequence: TGTGCCAGCAGCTCCCGGGGAGGTTTCGCCGAGCAGTACTTC. V gene TRBV7-6 combines with J gene TRBJ2-7; maybe TRBD2 (6 bases). Germline loops: CDR1 SGHVS, CDR2 FNYEAQ. The V end lost 4 bases, the J end lost 6 bases, and 16 bases lay between the germline ends. The CDR3 has 14 amino acids.

The V and J genes are TRBV28 and TRBJ1-6; possible D gene TRBD1, 6 bases. This CDR3 contains 18 residues. With 3 bases removed from V and 7 bases from J, the gap between germline ends came to 22 bases. Germline-derived CDR1 and CDR2 are MDHEN and SYDVKM. This chain's CDR3 is CASSFPSFDRQGNSPLHF. CDR3 coding DNA: TGTGCCAGCAGTTTTCCCTCTTTCGACAGGCAAGGGAATTCACCCCTCCACTTT.

In its sample, this clone was seen a few times. J is TRBJ2-3 and V is TRBV7-2; 8 nucleotides line up with TRBD2. CDR3 length: 18 residues. Germline loops: CDR1 SGHTA, CDR2 FQGNSA. J lost 4 bases, V lost 5 bases, and 17 bases had no gene match. The CDR3 loop is CASSPPPRGGLIPDTQYF. The DNA for the CDR3 is TGTGCCAGCAGCCCACCCCCCCGGGGGGGCCTTATCCCAGATACGCAGTATTTT.

CDR3 loop: CAWSEGHRGFVDSQYF. In nucleotides, the CDR3 is TGTGCCTGGAGTGAGGGACACAGGGGGTTTGTGGACAGTCAGTACTTC. This chain joins TRBV30 and TRBJ2-4; 8 positions match TRBD1. V lost 1 base to trimming and J lost 12 bases; unmatched junction nucleotides: 17. This CDR3 region has 16 residues. Germline V gene sequence: CDR1 GTSNPN, CDR2 SVGIG (reference sequence).